The source of this T cell receptor beta chain is a study of blood T cell repertoires in COVID-19. In the study overall: From the United States, Italy and Spain came samples of acute and convalescent COVID-19. T cells, B-cell-depleted T cells, or PBMCs supplied cDNA or gDNA.

Per the study methods: Reference gene primer amplification yielded estimated nucleated cell counts. Measured with immunoSEQ multiplex PCR; TCRdb has only the in-frame clones, and not every one. V and J calls plus clone size are reproduced from that table; the DNA served to infer D and trimming. The sample yields hundreds of thousands of clones, about 79% seen once. Trimming removed 4 bases at V and 6 bases at J, with 22 bases between. This CDR3 comprises 16 residues. Germline CDR1 reads SGHRS; CDR2 reads YFSETQ. Sample: peripheral blood. The clonotype comes from an elderly man with acute or convalescent COVID-19. J is TRBJ1-1 and V is TRBV5-1; weak D call: TRBD1 (5 bases). CDR3 in DNA: TGCGCCAGCAGCCCGTTACCGGGACTACCTGCCCCTGAAGCTTTCTTT. Its protein is CASSPLPGLPAPEAFF.